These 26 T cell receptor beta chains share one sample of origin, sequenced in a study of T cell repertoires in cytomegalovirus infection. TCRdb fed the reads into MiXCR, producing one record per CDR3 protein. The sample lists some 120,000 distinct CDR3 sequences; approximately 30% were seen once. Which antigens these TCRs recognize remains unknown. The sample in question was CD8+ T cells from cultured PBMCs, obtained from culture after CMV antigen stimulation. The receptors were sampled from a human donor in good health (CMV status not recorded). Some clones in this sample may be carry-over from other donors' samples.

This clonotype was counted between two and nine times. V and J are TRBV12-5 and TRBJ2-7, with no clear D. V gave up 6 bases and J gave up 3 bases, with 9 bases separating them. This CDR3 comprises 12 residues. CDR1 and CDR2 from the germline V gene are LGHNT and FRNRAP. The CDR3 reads CASGPTYYEQYF. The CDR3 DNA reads TGTGCTAGTGGCCCCACATACTACGAGCAGTACTTC.

This chain's CDR3 is CASSYSGLGADTQYF. The CDR3 coding sequence is TGTGCCAGCAGTTACTCCGGACTAGGGGCAGATACGCAGTATTTT. This rearrangement joins TRBV6-2 or TRBV6-3 to TRBJ2-3; TRBD2 matches at 7 bases. J lost 4 bases, V lost 0 bases, and 4 bases had no gene match. The CDR3 spans 15 residues. Germline loops: CDR1 MNHEY, CDR2 SVGEGT.

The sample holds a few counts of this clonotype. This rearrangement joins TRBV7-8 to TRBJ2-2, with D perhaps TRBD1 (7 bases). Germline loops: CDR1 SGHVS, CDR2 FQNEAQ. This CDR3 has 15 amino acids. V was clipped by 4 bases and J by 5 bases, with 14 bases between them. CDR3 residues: CASSSDREETGELFF. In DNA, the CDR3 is TGTGCCAGCAGCTCAGACAGGGAGGAAACCGGGGAGCTGTTTTTT. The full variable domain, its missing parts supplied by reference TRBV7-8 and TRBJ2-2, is GAGVSQSPRYKVAKRGQDVALRCDPISGHVSLFWYQQALGQGPEFLTYFQNEAQLDKSGLPSDRFFAERPEGSVSTLKIQRTQQEDSAVYLCASSSDREETGELFFGEGSRLTVL.

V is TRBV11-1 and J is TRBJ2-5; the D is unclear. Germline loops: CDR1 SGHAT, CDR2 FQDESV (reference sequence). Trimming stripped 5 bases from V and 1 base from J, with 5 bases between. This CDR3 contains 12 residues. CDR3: CASSQIQETQYF. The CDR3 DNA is TGTGCCAGCAGCCAGATCCAAGAGACCCAGTACTTC.

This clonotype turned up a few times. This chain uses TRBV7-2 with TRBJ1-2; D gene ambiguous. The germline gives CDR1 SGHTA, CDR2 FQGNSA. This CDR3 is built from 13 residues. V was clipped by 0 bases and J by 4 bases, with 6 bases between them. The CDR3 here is CASSLANVYGYTF. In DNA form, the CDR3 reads TGTGCCAGCAGCTTAGCGAATGTCTATGGCTACACCTTC.

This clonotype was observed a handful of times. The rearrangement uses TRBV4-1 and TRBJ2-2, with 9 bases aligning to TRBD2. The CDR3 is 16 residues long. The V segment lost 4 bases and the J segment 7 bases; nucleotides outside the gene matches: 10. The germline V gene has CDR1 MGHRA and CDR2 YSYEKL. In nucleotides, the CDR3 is TGCGCCAGCAGCCCAAAGGCACTAGCGGGTGACGGGGAGCTGTTTTTT. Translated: CASSPKALAGDGELFF.

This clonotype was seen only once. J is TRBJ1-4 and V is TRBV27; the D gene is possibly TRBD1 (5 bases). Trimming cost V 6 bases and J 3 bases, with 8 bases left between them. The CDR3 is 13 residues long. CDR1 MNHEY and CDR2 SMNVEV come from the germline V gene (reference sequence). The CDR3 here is CASRRQPNEKLFF. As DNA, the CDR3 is TGTGCCAGCAGACGACAGCCTAATGAAAAACTGTTTTTT.

Here the CDR3 reads CASSLIFLGAGNEQFF. The CDR3 DNA reads TGTGCCAGCAGCCTGATTTTTCTGGGGGCGGGGAATGAGCAGTTCTTC. This chain joins TRBV11-2 and TRBJ2-1; D is perhaps TRBD1 or TRBD2 (6 bases each). Trimming took off 5 bases at V and 7 bases at J, with 21 bases between the two ends. Per the germline V gene, CDR1 is SGHAT and CDR2 is FQNNGV. The CDR3 length is 16 residues.

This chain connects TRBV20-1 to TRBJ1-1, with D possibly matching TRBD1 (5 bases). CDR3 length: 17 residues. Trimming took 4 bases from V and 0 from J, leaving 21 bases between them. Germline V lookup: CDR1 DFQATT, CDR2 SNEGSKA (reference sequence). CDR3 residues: CSATKGGAPFMNTEAFF. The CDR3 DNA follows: TGCAGTGCTACCAAAGGAGGGGCCCCGTTCATGAACACTGAAGCTTTCTTT.

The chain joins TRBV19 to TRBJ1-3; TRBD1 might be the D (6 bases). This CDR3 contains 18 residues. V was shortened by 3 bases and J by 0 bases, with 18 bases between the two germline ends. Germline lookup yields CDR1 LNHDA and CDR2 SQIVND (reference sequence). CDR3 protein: CASSMEDSDFYSGNTIYF. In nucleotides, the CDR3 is TGTGCCAGTAGTATGGAGGACAGCGATTTCTACTCTGGAAACACCATATATTTT.

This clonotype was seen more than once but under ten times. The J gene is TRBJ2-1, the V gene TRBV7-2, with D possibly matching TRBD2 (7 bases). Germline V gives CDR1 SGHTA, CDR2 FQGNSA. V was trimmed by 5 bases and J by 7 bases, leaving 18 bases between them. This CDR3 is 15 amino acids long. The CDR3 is CASSGGGGGGNEQFF. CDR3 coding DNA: TGTGCCAGCAGCGGGGGGGGCGGGGGAGGAAATGAGCAGTTCTTC.

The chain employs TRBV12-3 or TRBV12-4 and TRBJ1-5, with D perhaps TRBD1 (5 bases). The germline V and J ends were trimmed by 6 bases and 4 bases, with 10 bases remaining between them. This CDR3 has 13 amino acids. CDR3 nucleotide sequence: TGTGCCAGCAGCCTCGGGACGAATCAGCCCCAGCATTTT. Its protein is CASSLGTNQPQHF.

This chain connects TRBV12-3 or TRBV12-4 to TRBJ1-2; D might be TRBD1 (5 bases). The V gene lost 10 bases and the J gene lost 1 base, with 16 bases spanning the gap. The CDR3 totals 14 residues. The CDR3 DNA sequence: TGTGCCATCAGATGGGGGGGGGTTAACTATGGCTACACCTTC. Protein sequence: CAIRWGGVNYGYTF.

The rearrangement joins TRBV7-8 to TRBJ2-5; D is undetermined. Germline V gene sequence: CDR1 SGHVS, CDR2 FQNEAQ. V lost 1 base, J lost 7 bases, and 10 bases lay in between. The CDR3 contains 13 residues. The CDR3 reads CASSLEGYRTQYF. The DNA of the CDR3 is TGTGCCAGCAGCTTAGAAGGGTACCGGACCCAGTACTTC.

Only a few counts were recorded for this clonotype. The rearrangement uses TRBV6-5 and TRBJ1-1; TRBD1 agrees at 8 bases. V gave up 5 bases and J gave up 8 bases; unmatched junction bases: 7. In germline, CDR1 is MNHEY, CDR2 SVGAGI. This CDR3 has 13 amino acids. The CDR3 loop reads CASSRTGTEEAFF. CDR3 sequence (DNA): TGTGCCAGCAGTCGGACAGGGACCGAAGAAGCTTTCTTT.

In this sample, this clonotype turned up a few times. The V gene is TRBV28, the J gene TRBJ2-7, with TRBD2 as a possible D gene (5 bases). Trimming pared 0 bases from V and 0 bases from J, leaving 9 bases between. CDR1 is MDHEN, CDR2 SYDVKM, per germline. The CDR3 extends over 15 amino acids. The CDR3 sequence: CASSLWGEGSYEQYF. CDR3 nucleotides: TGTGCCAGCAGTTTATGGGGAGAGGGCTCCTACGAGCAGTACTTC.

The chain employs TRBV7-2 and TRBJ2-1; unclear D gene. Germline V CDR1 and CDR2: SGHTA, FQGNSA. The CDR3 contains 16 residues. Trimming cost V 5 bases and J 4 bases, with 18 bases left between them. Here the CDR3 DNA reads TGTGCCAGCAGCCCGGCCCCGAACCTATCATACAATGAGCAGTTCTTC. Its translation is CASSPAPNLSYNEQFF.

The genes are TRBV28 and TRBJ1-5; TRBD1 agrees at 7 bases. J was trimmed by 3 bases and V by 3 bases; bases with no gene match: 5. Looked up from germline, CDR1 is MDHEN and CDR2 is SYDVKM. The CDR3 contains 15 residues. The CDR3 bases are TGTGCCAGCAGTTTCCGGGACAGTACCAATCAGCCCCAGCATTTT. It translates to CASSFRDSTNQPQHF.

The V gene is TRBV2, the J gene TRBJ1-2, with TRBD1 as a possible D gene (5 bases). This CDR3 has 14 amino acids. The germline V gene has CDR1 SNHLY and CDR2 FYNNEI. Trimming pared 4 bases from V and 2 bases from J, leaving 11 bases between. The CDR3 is CASSGGRGNYGYTF. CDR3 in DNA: TGTGCCAGCAGTGGGGGACGGGGGAACTATGGCTACACCTTC.

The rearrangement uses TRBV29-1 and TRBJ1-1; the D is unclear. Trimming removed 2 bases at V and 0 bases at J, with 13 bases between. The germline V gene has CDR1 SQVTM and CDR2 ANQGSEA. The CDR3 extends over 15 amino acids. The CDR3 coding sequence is TGCAGCGTTGAAATGGATTTCGGTATGAACACTGAAGCTTTCTTT. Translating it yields CSVEMDFGMNTEAFF.

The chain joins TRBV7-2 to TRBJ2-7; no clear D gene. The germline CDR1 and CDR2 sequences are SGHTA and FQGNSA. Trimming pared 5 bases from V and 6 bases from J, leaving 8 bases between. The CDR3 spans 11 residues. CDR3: CASSPSREQYF. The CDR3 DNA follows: TGTGCCAGCAGCCCCAGCCGCGAGCAGTACTTC.

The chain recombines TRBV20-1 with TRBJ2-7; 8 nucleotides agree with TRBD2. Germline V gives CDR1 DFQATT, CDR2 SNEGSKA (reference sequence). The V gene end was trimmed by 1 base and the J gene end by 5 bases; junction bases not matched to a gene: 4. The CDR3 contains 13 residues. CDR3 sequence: CSARAGGLDEQYF. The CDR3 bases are TGCAGTGCTAGAGCGGGGGGGTTGGACGAGCAGTACTTC.

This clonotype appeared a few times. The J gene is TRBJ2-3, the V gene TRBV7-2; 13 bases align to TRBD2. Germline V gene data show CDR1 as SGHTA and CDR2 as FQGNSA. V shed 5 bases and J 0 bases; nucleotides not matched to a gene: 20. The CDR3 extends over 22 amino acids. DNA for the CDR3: TGTGCCAGCAGCCACCCAAGAATACTAGCGGGGGGGGCCCCAACTAGCACAGATACGCAGTATTTT. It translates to CASSHPRILAGGAPTSTDTQYF.

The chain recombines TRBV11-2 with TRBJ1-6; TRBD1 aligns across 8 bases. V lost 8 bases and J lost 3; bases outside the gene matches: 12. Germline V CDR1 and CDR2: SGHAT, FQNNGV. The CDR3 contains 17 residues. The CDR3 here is CASGQTGTGFYNSPLHF. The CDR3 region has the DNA TGTGCCAGCGGTCAAACGGGGACAGGCTTCTATAATTCACCCCTCCACTTT.

The CDR3 spells CASSSSGGGHGPYEQYF. The CDR3 DNA follows: TGCGCCAGCAGCTCTTCGGGGGGGGGACACGGACCCTACGAGCAGTACTTC. The J gene is TRBJ2-7, the V gene TRBV5-1; 8 bases line up with TRBD2. CDR3 size: 17 residues. Germline assignment: CDR1 SGHRS and CDR2 YFSETQ. V gave up 3 bases and J gave up 2 bases; unmatched junction bases: 13.

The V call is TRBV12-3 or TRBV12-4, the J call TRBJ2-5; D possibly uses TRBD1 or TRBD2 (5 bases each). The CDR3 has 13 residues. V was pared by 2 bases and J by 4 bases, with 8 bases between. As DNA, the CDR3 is TGTGCCAGCAGTTTACGGGGACGAGAGACCCAGTACTTC. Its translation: CASSLRGRETQYF.